The 17 T cell receptor beta chains listed next were all sequenced from one sample in a study of tumor-infiltrating lymphocytes in oesophageal squamous cell carcinoma. From the PCR reads, TCRdb called clonotypes with MiXCR, one entry per CDR3 protein. Of fewer than 20,000 distinct CDR3 sequences listed, roughly 42% are singletons. Material for sequencing was esophageal tumor tissue. These TCRs come from a male donor with esophageal squamous cell carcinoma.

In its sample, this clonotype ranks as medium-sized. This chain uses TRBV7-9 with TRBJ2-7, with 9 bases lining up with TRBD1. CDR1 is SEHNR, CDR2 FQNEAQ, per germline (reference sequence). The V gene end was trimmed by 4 bases and the J gene end by 1 base; junction bases not matched to a gene: 8. The CDR3 is 16 amino acids. CDR3 protein: CASSSWTGVGSYEQYF. The CDR3 coding sequence is TGTGCCAGCAGCTCGTGGACAGGGGTCGGGTCCTACGAGCAGTACTTC.

This clonotype is medium-sized (0.01 to 0.1%). J is TRBJ2-7 and V is TRBV7-3; D possibly corresponds to TRBD2 (5 bases). CDR1 and CDR2 (germline): SGHTA, FQGTGA. V was shortened by 5 bases and J by 6 bases, with 11 bases between the two germline ends. This CDR3 is built from 12 residues. CDR3 loop: CASSPSGVEQYF. CDR3 nucleotides: TGTGCCAGCAGCCCCTCCGGGGTCGAGCAGTACTTC.

In its sample, this clonotype was seen many times. The J gene is TRBJ1-2, the V gene TRBV28, with D perhaps TRBD1 (5 bases). The CDR3 extends over 14 amino acids. Looked up from germline, CDR1 is MDHEN and CDR2 is SYDVKM. V gave up 7 bases and J gave up 8 bases, with 20 bases separating them. The CDR3: CASTQNLRGEGYTF. The CDR3 DNA sequence: TGTGCCAGCACCCAAAATCTGAGGGGCGAAGGCTACACCTTC.

This clonotype has ten or more counts. The V gene is TRBV10-3, the J gene TRBJ2-3, with D hard to call. The length of the CDR3 is 15 residues. Trimming took 0 bases from V and 5 from J, leaving 12 bases between them. Germline lookup yields CDR1 ENHRY and CDR2 SYGVKD. The CDR3 DNA follows: TGTGCCATCAGTGAGTCGGAACTCCTTCGAGATACGCAGTATTTT. Its translation: CAISESELLRDTQYF.

V is TRBV2 and J is TRBJ2-2; possibly TRBD1 for D (6 bases). CDR3 length: 21 amino acids. Germline V gene lookup returns CDR1 SNHLY and CDR2 FYNNEI. V lost 3 bases and J 0 bases, leaving 26 bases between the germline ends. The CDR3 bases are TGTGCCAGCAGTGAGGTCCCTAGGCAGGGGAGTAGAAGGCCGAACACCGGGGAGCTGTTTTTT. Amino acids: CASSEVPRQGSRRPNTGELFF.

V and J are TRBV7-2 and TRBJ2-4; TRBD2 matches 7 bases. The J call could be wrong; TRBJ2-7 is a better fit for the DNA end. This CDR3 region has 14 residues. Per the germline V gene, CDR1 is SGHTA and CDR2 is FQGNSA. The CDR3 DNA reads TGTGCCAGCAGCCCCTGGACTAGTTCCTACGAGCAGTACTTC. This gives the protein CASSPWTSSYEQYF.

This clonotype was seen a handful of times. V is TRBV19 and J is TRBJ2-7; D is possibly TRBD2 (6 bases). The V end was cut by 3 bases, the J end by 3 bases, with 9 bases between. The CDR3 has 13 amino acids. Germline V gene lookup returns CDR1 LNHDA and CDR2 SQIVND (reference sequence). DNA of the CDR3: TGTGCCAGTAGTATTTCCGGGAGCTACGAGCAGTACTTC. This encodes CASSISGSYEQYF.

The genes are TRBV9 and TRBJ1-5; TRBD1 might be the D (6 bases). The germline V gene has CDR1 SGDLS and CDR2 YYNGEE. Trimming took off 0 bases at V and 3 bases at J, with 25 bases between the two ends. This CDR3 spans 20 amino acids. For the CDR3, the DNA is TGTGCCAGCAGCGTAGGGGACAAGAGGAGGATATATGGGGCCAATCAGCCCCAGCATTTT. Protein sequence: CASSVGDKRRIYGANQPQHF.

The rearrangement links TRBV12-3 or TRBV12-4 to TRBJ2-3, with 11 bases matching TRBD1. Gene TRBJ2-1 matches the end of the DNA better, so the J call may be wrong. The CDR3 spans 14 residues. This CDR3 reads CASSHRDRGNEQFF. The CDR3 region has the DNA TGTGCCAGCAGTCACCGGGACAGGGGGAATGAGCAGTTCTTC.

This clonotype was found a few times. V and J are TRBV19 and TRBJ2-3; TRBD2 matches at 10 bases. This CDR3 is built from 16 residues. V was clipped by 5 bases and J by 2 bases; unmatched bases: 7. The germline gives CDR1 LNHDA, CDR2 SQIVND (reference sequence). This CDR3 reads CASSPQAGGPTDTQYF. Written as DNA, the CDR3 is TGTGCCAGTAGTCCTCAAGCGGGAGGGCCCACAGATACGCAGTATTTT.

In its sample, this clonotype was seen many times. The J gene is TRBJ1-1, the V gene TRBV10-3, with D hard to call. Trimming cost V 3 bases and J 0 bases, with 14 bases left between them. CDR3 size: 16 residues. CDR1 is ENHRY and CDR2 is SYGVKD in the germline V gene. DNA for the CDR3: TGTGCCATCAGTGAATCACAGCTAGACCTGAACACTGAAGCTTTCTTT. Translating it yields CAISESQLDLNTEAFF.

This clonotype was seen ten or more times. The chain carries TRBV7-9 and TRBJ1-5; 8 bases fit TRBD1. V lost 3 bases to trimming and J lost 8 bases; unmatched junction nucleotides: 12. The CDR3 is 16 amino acids. Germline V gene data show CDR1 as SEHNR and CDR2 as FQNEAQ (reference sequence). In DNA form, the CDR3 reads TGTGCCAGCAGCTTGGGGACAGGTGGGCCAGATGAGCCCCAGCATTTT. Translated: CASSLGTGGPDEPQHF.

This clonotype was observed many times. The rearrangement uses TRBV7-2 and TRBJ1-4; 8 nucleotides line up with TRBD1. Germline V gene lookup returns CDR1 SGHTA and CDR2 FQGNSA. The trim removed 5 bases at V and 4 bases at J, leaving 9 bases unmatched. The CDR3 is 16 residues long. For the CDR3, the DNA is TGTGCCAGCAGCCCGCGACCGGGACAGGTTAATGAAAAACTGTTTTTT. Encoded protein: CASSPRPGQVNEKLFF.

As to this clonotype: One end of the junction does not line up with germline, which may come from a read error. V usage is TRBV7-6 and J usage is TRBJ2-1, with D possibly matching TRBD2 (6 bases). The CDR3 length is 15 residues. Germline V gene data show CDR1 as SGHVS and CDR2 as FNYEAQ. CDR3 nucleotide sequence: TGTGCCAGCAGTCCAGCGCGGGGTCATACCTACGAGCCGTACTTC. Translating gives CASSPARGHTYEPYF. The full variable domain, its missing parts supplied by reference TRBV7-6 and TRBJ2-1, is GAGVSQSPRYKVTKRGQDVALRCDPISGHVSLYWYRQALGQGPEFLTYFNYEAQQDKSGLPNDRFSAERPEGSISTLTIQRTEQRDSAMYRCASSPARGHTYEPYFGPGTRLTVL.

This sequence joins TRBV12-3 or TRBV12-4 and TRBJ2-7, with 7 bases that match TRBD2. With the DNA end fitting TRBJ2-1 better, the J assignment may be wrong. The CDR3 has 13 amino acids. CDR3 sequence reads: CASSRGGQNEQFF. In DNA, the CDR3 is TGTGCCAGCAGTAGGGGAGGGCAGAATGAGCAGTTCTTC.

There are a few counts of this clonotype. The V call is TRBV7-3, the J call TRBJ2-3, with D hard to call. The CDR3 consists of 13 residues. Trimming left V 5 bases short and J 3 bases short, with 9 bases between. Germline V gene sequence: CDR1 SGHTA, CDR2 FQGTGA. The CDR3 region has the DNA TGTGCCAGCAGCCCCTACGTGACAGATACGCAGTATTTT. Its translation is CASSPYVTDTQYF.

At least ten counts were recorded for this clonotype. The chain links TRBV4-2 to TRBJ2-7; D is unresolved. This CDR3 has 16 amino acids. The germline V gene has CDR1 LGHNA and CDR2 YNFKEQ. V lost 1 base and J lost 7, with 20 bases in between. CDR3 sequence (DNA): TGTGCCAGCAGCCAAGCCTATCGCTCCTCAGGCTATGAGCAGTACTTC. It codes for CASSQAYRSSGYEQYF.